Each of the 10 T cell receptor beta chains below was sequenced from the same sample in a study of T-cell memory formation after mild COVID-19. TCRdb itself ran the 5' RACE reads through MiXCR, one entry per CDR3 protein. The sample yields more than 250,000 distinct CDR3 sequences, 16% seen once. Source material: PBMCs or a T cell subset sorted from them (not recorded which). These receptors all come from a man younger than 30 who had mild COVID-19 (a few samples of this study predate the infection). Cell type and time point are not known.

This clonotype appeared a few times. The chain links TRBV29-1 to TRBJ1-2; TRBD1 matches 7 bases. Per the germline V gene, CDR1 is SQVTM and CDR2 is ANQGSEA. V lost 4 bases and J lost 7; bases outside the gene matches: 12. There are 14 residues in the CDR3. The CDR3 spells CSVGPGGSFRGYTF. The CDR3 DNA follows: TGCAGCGTTGGGCCAGGGGGGAGCTTTCGTGGCTACACCTTC. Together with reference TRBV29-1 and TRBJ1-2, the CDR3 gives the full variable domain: SAVISQKPSRDICQRGTSLTIQCQVDSQVTMMFWYRQQPGQSLTLIATANQGSEATYESGFVIDKFPISRPNLTFSTLTVSNMSPEDSSIYLCSVGPGGSFRGYTFGSGTRLTVV.

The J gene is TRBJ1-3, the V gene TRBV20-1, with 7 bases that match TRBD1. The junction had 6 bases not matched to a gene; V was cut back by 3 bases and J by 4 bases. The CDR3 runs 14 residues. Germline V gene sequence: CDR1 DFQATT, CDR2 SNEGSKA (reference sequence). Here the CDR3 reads CSASTGVPGNTIYF. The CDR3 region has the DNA TGCAGTGCTAGCACAGGGGTGCCCGGAAACACCATATATTTT.

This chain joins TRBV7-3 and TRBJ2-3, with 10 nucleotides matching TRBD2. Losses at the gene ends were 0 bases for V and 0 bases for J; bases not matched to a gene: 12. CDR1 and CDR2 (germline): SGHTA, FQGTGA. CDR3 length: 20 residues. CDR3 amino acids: CASSLTSPSLAGESTDTQYF. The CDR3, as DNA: TGTGCCAGCAGCTTAACGTCCCCTAGCCTAGCGGGGGAAAGCACAGATACGCAGTATTTT.

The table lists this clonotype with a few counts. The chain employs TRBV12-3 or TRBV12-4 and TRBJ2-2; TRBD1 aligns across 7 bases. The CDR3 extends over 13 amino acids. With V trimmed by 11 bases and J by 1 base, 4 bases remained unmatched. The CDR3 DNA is TGTGCCGGGGGACAGAAGAACACCGGGGAGCTGTTTTTT. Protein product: CAGGQKNTGELFF.

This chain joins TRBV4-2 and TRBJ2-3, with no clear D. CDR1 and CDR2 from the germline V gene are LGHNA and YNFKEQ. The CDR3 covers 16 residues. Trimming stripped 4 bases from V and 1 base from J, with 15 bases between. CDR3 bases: TGTGCCAGCAGCCTAGGCCGGTCCGACGGCACAGATACGCAGTATTTT. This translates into CASSLGRSDGTDTQYF.

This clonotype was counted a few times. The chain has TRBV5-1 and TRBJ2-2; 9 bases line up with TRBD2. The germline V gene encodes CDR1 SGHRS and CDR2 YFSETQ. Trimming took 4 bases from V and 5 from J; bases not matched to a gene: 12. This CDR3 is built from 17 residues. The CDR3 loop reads CASSMALRGGQTGELFF. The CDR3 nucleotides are TGCGCCAGCAGCATGGCGTTGCGGGGGGGCCAAACCGGGGAGCTGTTTTTT.

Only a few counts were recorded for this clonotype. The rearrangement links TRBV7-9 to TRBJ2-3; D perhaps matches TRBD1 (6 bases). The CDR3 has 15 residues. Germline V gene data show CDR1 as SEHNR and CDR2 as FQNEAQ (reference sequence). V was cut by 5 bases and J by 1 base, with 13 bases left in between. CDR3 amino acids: CASSPRGMGTDTQYF. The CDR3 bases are TGTGCCAGCAGCCCAAGGGGGATGGGCACAGATACGCAGTATTTT.

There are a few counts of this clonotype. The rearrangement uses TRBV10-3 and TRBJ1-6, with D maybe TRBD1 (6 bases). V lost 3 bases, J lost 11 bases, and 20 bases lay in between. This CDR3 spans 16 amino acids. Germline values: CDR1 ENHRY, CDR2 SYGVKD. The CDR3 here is CAISEAGQSRRTPLHF. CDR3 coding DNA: TGTGCCATCAGTGAAGCAGGACAGTCAAGGAGGACACCCCTCCACTTT.

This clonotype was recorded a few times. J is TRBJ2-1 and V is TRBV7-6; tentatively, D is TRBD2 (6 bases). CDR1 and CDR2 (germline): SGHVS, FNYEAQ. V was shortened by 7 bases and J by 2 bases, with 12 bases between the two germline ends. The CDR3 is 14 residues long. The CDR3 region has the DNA TGTGCCAGCACAGGCGGGGTCGCCTACAATGAGCAGTTCTTC. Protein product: CASTGGVAYNEQFF. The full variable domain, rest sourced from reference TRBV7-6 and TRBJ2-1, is GAGVSQSPRYKVTKRGQDVALRCDPISGHVSLYWYRQALGQGPEFLTYFNYEAQQDKSGLPNDRFSAERPEGSISTLTIQRTEQRDSAMYRCASTGGVAYNEQFFGPGTRLTVL.

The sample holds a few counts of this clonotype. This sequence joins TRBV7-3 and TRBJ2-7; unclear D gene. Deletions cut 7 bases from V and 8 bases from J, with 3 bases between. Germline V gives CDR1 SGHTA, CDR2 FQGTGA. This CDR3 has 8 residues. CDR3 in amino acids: CASTKQYV. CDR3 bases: TGTGCCAGCACTAAGCAGTACGTC.